These T cell receptor beta chains were read from a single sample in a study of CD4 T cells in relation to SARS-CoV-2 and coronaviruses. Sequenced by immunoSEQ multiplex PCR; TCRdb stores in-frame clones only, minus some. Of tens of thousands of clones detected, approximately 70% appear once; the ten largest clones hold 20% to 25%. Their target antigens are unknown. What was sequenced was CD4+ T cells from PBMCs, cultured in vitro. The source of these receptors is a human donor in good health. CDR3s include the opening cysteine and the closing phenylalanine or tryptophan. The order of the fields is V gene, J gene, D gene, clone size, CDR3 protein, CDR3 DNA. A D gene is named only where the DNA matches it firmly. Only part of the rows carry a size: once, few, many, or a class if the clone is expanded.

V gene: TRBV7-2
J gene: TRBJ2-4
D gene: -
clone size: once
CDR3 protein: CASSPSRALAKNIQYF
CDR3 DNA: TGTGCCAGCAGCCCATCCAGGGCGCTAGCCAAAAACATTCAGTACTTC

V gene: TRBV5-1
J gene: TRBJ2-5
D gene: -
clone size: -
CDR3 protein: CASSLGGTAKETQYF
CDR3 DNA: TGCGCCAGCAGCTTGGGGGGTACGGCTAAAGAGACCCAGTACTTC

V gene: TRBV6-2/TRBV6-3
J gene: TRBJ2-7
D gene: -
clone size: -
CDR3 protein: CASSYGPVSSYEQYF
CDR3 DNA: TGTGCCAGCAGTTACGGCCCAGTTTCCTCCTACGAGCAGTACTTC

V gene: TRBV2
J gene: TRBJ1-2
D gene: -
clone size: -
CDR3 protein: CASRARQDNYGYTF
CDR3 DNA: TGTGCCAGCAGAGCTCGACAGGATAACTATGGCTACACCTTC

V gene: TRBV29-1
J gene: TRBJ1-2
D gene: TRBD1
clone size: -
CDR3 protein: CSVQETGVEGYTF
CDR3 DNA: TGCAGCGTTCAAGAGACAGGGGTCGAGGGCTACACCTTC

V gene: TRBV11-2
J gene: TRBJ2-7
D gene: -
clone size: -
CDR3 protein: CASSHRFSYEQYF
CDR3 DNA: TGTGCCAGCAGCCACAGGTTTTCCTACGAGCAGTACTTC

V gene: TRBV19
J gene: TRBJ1-2
D gene: -
clone size: -
CDR3 protein: CASSPERTRPNYGYTF
CDR3 DNA: TGTGCCAGTAGTCCAGAACGGACAAGACCTAACTATGGCTACACCTTC

V gene: TRBV2
J gene: TRBJ1-1
D gene: -
clone size: -
CDR3 protein: CASSVSGTRNTEAFF
CDR3 DNA: TGTGCCAGCAGTGTCTCCGGGACCCGTAACACTGAAGCTTTCTTT

V gene: TRBV18
J gene: TRBJ1-2
D gene: -
clone size: -
CDR3 protein: CASSLQGDGYTF
CDR3 DNA: TGTGCCAGCTCACTACAGGGAGATGGCTACACCTTC

V gene: TRBV18
J gene: TRBJ1-1
D gene: -
clone size: -
CDR3 protein: CASSPPGSPTEAFF
CDR3 DNA: TGTGCCAGCTCACCACCGGGGAGCCCCACTGAAGCTTTCTTT

V gene: TRBV6-5
J gene: TRBJ2-5
D gene: TRBD1
clone size: -
CDR3 protein: CASRGSYRGLETQYF
CDR3 DNA: TGTGCCAGCAGGGGTTCCTACAGGGGATTGGAGACCCAGTACTTC

V gene: TRBV29-1
J gene: TRBJ1-2
D gene: TRBD1
clone size: -
CDR3 protein: CSAAINRGLSGYTF
CDR3 DNA: TGCAGCGCGGCTATTAACAGGGGTTTAAGTGGCTACACCTTC

V gene: TRBV28
J gene: TRBJ2-4
D gene: -
clone size: -
CDR3 protein: CASTRGTKNIQYF
CDR3 DNA: TGTGCCAGCACAAGAGGAACCAAAAACATTCAGTACTTC